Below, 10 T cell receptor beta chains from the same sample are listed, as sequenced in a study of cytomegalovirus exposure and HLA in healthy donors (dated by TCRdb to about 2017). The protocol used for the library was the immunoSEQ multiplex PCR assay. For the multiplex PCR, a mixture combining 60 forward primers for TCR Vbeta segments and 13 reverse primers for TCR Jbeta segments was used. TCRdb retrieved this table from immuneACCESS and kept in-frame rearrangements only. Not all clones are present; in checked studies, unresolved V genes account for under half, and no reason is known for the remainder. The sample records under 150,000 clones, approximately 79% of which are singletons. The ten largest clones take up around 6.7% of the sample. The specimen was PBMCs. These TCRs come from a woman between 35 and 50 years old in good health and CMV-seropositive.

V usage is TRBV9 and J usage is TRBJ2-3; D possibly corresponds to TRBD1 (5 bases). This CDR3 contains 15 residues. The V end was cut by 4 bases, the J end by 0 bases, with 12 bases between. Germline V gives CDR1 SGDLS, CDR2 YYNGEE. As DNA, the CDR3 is TGTGCCAGCAGCCCTGCAGGGATTAGCACAGATACGCAGTATTTT. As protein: CASSPAGISTDTQYF.

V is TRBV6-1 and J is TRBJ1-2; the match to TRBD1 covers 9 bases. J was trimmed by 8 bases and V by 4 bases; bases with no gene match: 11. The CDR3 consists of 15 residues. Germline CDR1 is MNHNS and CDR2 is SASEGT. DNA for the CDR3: TGTGCCAGCAGTGCCAAGACAGGGGGAAGTCGCGGCTACACCTTC. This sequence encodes CASSAKTGGSRGYTF.

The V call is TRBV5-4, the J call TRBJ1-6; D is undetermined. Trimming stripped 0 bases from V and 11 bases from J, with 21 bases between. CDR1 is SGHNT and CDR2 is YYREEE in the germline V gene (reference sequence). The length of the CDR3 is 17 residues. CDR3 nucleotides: TGTGCCAGCAGCTTGGTGGAGGGTATGGCGAAGGGAACACCCCTCCACTTT. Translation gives CASSLVEGMAKGTPLHF.

CDR3 in amino acids: CASEDLNTQYF. The DNA of the CDR3 is TGTGCCAGCGAGGATCTAAATACGCAGTATTTT. The J gene is TRBJ2-3, the V gene TRBV11-2, with D uncertain. Trimming shortened V by 8 bases and J by 7 bases, and 10 bases separated the two germline ends. This CDR3 comprises 11 residues. CDR1 is SGHAT and CDR2 is FQNNGV in the germline V gene.

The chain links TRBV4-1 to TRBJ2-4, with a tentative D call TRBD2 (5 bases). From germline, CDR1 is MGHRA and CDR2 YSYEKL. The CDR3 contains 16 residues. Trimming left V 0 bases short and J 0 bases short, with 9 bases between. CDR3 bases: TGCGCCAGCAGCCAAGATGTGAGGGTAGCCAAAAACATTCAGTACTTC. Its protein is CASSQDVRVAKNIQYF.

The CDR3 DNA reads as TGTGCCAGCAGCGAGGGAGGCGAGCAGTACTTC. It translates to CASSEGGEQYF. The chain combines TRBV4-2 with TRBJ2-7, with D perhaps TRBD2 (6 bases). V was pared by 5 bases and J by 6 bases, with 8 bases between. The V gene's germline CDR1 is LGHNA and CDR2 YNFKEQ. The CDR3 spans 11 residues.

The CDR3 reads CASTLAGGQETQYF. Written as DNA, the CDR3 is TGTGCCAGCACCTTAGCGGGGGGCCAAGAGACCCAGTACTTC. The V call is TRBV2, the J call TRBJ2-5, with TRBD2 matching over 10 bases. V lost 7 bases and J lost 1; bases outside the gene matches: 3. The CDR3 totals 14 residues. CDR1 is SNHLY and CDR2 is FYNNEI in the germline V gene. Full variable domain (remainder filled in from reference TRBV2 and TRBJ2-5): EPEVTQTPSHQVTQMGQEVILRCVPISNHLYFYWYRQILGQKVEFLVSFYNNEISEKSEIFDDQFSVERPDGSNFTLKIRSTKLEDSAMYFCASTLAGGQETQYFGPGTRLLVL.

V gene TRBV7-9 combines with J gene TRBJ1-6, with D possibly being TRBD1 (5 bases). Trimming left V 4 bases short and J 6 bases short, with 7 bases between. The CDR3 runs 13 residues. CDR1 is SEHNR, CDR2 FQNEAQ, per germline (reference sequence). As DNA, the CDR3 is TGTGCCAGCAGCTATGACAGTAATTCACCCCTCCACTTT. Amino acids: CASSYDSNSPLHF.

The CDR3 loop is CASSVGGQNTEAFF. As DNA, the CDR3 is TGTGCCAGCAGTGTGGGGGGTCAGAACACTGAAGCTTTCTTT. The rearrangement joins TRBV25-1 to TRBJ1-1; D is possibly TRBD1 (5 bases). CDR1 is MGHDK, CDR2 SYGVNS, per germline. V was cut by 4 bases and J by 1 base, with 10 bases left in between. This CDR3 has 14 residues.

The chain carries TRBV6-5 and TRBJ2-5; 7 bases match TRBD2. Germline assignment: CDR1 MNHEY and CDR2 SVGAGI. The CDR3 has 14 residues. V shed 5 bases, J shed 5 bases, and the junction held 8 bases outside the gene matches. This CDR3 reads CASSHVVSGETQYF. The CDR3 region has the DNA TGTGCCAGCAGTCATGTCGTTAGCGGGGAGACCCAGTACTTC.